These 17 T cell receptor beta chains share one sample of origin, sequenced in a study of blood T cell repertoires in COVID-19 (TCRdb year 2020). Library preparation was by the immunoSEQ multiplex PCR assay. Drawn from immuneACCESS, this table holds only the in-frame rearrangements with V and J called that TCRdb kept. Clones are partly lost; checked studies trace under half to an unresolved V gene and leave the rest unexplained. Recorded for this sample are some 120,000 clones; approximately 86% of them occurred a single time. The ten largest make up about 17% of the sample. The sequenced material came from peripheral blood. The source of these receptors is a woman in her fifties or sixties who had recovered from COVID-19.

J is TRBJ2-1 and V is TRBV4-3, with 9 bases aligning to TRBD2. The J segment lost 12 bases and the V segment lost 3 bases, leaving 18 bases of the junction unmatched. The germline gives CDR1 LGHNA, CDR2 YSLEER. This CDR3 comprises 17 residues. The chain's CDR3 is CASSQHPGKRGAGGQFF. The CDR3 nucleotides are TGCGCCAGCAGCCAGCATCCAGGCAAGCGGGGGGCTGGGGGGCAGTTCTTC.

V is TRBV15 and J is TRBJ2-7, with 9 positions matching TRBD1. Looked up from germline, CDR1 is LNHNV and CDR2 is YYDKDF (reference sequence). The junction had 3 bases not matched to a gene; V was cut back by 3 bases and J by 3 bases. The CDR3 is 14 amino acids. Here the CDR3 DNA reads TGTGCCACCAGCAGCCGACAGGGGGGCTACGAGCAGTACTTC. Residues: CATSSRQGGYEQYF. The full variable domain, in which reference TRBV15 and TRBJ2-7 provide the parts outside the CDR3, is DAMVIQNPRYQVTQFGKPVTLSCSQTLNHNVMYWYQQKSSQAPKLLFHYYDKDFNNEADTPDNFQSRRPNTSFCFLDIRSPGLGDTAMYLCATSSRQGGYEQYFGPGTRLTVT.

This chain uses TRBV5-6 with TRBJ2-7; no definite D call. Germline assignment: CDR1 SGHDT and CDR2 YYEEEE. The CDR3 runs to 14 residues. Trimming shortened V by 2 bases and J by 4 bases, and 13 bases separated the two germline ends. This chain's CDR3 is CASSLIEVSYEQYF. The CDR3, as DNA: TGTGCCAGCAGCTTAATAGAAGTCTCTTACGAGCAGTACTTC. The entire variable domain, with the rest obtained from reference TRBV5-6 and TRBJ2-7, is as follows: DAGVTQSPTHLIKTRGQQVTLRCSPKSGHDTVSWYQQALGQGPQFIFQYYEEEERQRGNFPDRFSGHQFPNYSSELNVNALLLGDSALYLCASSLIEVSYEQYFGPGTRLTVT.

This chain links TRBV11-3 with TRBJ2-3; 10 bases map to TRBD2. Germline CDR1 SGHNT, CDR2 YENEEA. J was trimmed by 3 bases and V by 7 bases; bases with no gene match: 10. This CDR3 has 16 residues. The CDR3 DNA sequence: TGTGCCAGCACCCCACTAGCGGGAACCAAAACAGATACGCAGTATTTT. Amino acids: CASTPLAGTKTDTQYF.

This clone has a single count. The chain carries TRBV30 and TRBJ2-1; 7 nucleotides agree with TRBD2. The CDR3 extends over 13 amino acids. The V segment lost 1 base and the J segment 12 bases; nucleotides outside the gene matches: 9. Per the germline V gene, CDR1 is GTSNPN and CDR2 is SVGIG (reference sequence). CDR3 sequence: CAWSEDTSGGQFF. CDR3 DNA sequence: TGTGCCTGGAGTGAGGACACTTCGGGGGGGCAGTTCTTC.

V and J are TRBV6-1 and TRBJ2-7; D perhaps matches TRBD1 (6 bases). Germline assignment: CDR1 MNHNS and CDR2 SASEGT. Between the trimmed V and J ends, which lost 3 bases and 8 bases, there was a span of 8 bases. The CDR3 runs 11 residues. As DNA, the CDR3 is TGTGCCAGCAGTGAGGGGGCTAAGCAGTACTTC. As protein: CASSEGAKQYF.

The chain links TRBV5-6 to TRBJ2-7, with 7 bases lining up with TRBD1. There are 15 residues in the CDR3. Germline CDR1 and CDR2: SGHDT and YYEEEE. Losses at the gene ends were 0 bases for V and 2 bases for J; bases not matched to a gene: 5. This CDR3 is CASSLAGTAAYEQYF. The CDR3 DNA is TGTGCCAGCAGCTTGGCCGGGACAGCTGCCTACGAGCAGTACTTC. Complete variable domain (other parts from reference TRBV5-6 and TRBJ2-7): DAGVTQSPTHLIKTRGQQVTLRCSPKSGHDTVSWYQQALGQGPQFIFQYYEEEERQRGNFPDRFSGHQFPNYSSELNVNALLLGDSALYLCASSLAGTAAYEQYFGPGTRLTVT.

The CDR3 coding sequence is TGTGCCACTTCAGAGGACAGCTCCTACGAGCAGTACTTC. Amino acid sequence: CATSEDSSYEQYF. This chain uses TRBV19 with TRBJ2-7; a possible D gene is TRBD1 (6 bases). Looked up from germline, CDR1 is LNHDA and CDR2 is SQIVND (reference sequence). The CDR3 runs to 13 residues. V gave up 10 bases and J gave up 0 bases, with 13 bases separating them.

The rearrangement links TRBV7-2 to TRBJ2-2; D may be TRBD1 (6 bases). The CDR3 runs to 14 residues. The ends were cut back, 8 bases at V and 1 base at J, with 11 bases in the middle. Germline CDR1 SGHTA, CDR2 FQGNSA. The CDR3 bases are TGTGCCAGCGCCCGGGGACAGAACACCGGGGAGCTGTTTTTT. This translates into CASARGQNTGELFF. The variable domain in full, with the rest retrieved from reference TRBV7-2 and TRBJ2-2, is GAGVSQSPSNKVTEKGKDVELRCDPISGHTALYWYRQSLGQGLEFLIYFQGNSAPDKSGLPSDRFSAERTGGSVSTLTIQRTQQEDSAVYLCASARGQNTGELFFGEGSRLTVL.

This clone was recorded once. V usage is TRBV3-1 (or the pseudogene TRBV3-2) and J usage is TRBJ1-2; 9 positions agree with TRBD1. This CDR3 comprises 14 residues. The J segment lost 7 bases and the V segment lost 4 bases, leaving 7 bases of the junction unmatched. CDR1 is LGHDT, CDR2 YNNKEL, per germline (reference sequence). CDR3 loop: CASSPWDRVSGYTF. The CDR3 region has the DNA TGTGCCAGCAGCCCGTGGGACAGGGTGTCTGGCTACACCTTC.

This sequence joins TRBV24-1 and TRBJ2-3; 7 positions agree with TRBD1. The J segment lost 3 bases and the V segment lost 7 bases, leaving 9 bases of the junction unmatched. Germline assignment: CDR1 KGHDR and CDR2 SFDVKD. The CDR3 spans 15 residues. The CDR3: CATRGDREGTDTQYF. In nucleotides, the CDR3 is TGTGCCACCAGGGGTGACAGGGAAGGGACAGATACGCAGTATTTT.

The chain is built from TRBV19 and TRBJ1-1; no reliable D call. Between the trimmed V and J ends, which lost 9 bases and 4 bases, there was a span of 9 bases. The CDR3 contains 11 residues. Per the germline V gene, CDR1 is LNHDA and CDR2 is SQIVND (reference sequence). CDR3: CASVRFTEAFF. CDR3 bases: TGTGCCAGCGTACGGTTCACTGAAGCTTTCTTT.

The genes are TRBV5-1 and TRBJ1-2; 10 bases map to TRBD1. This CDR3 spans 16 amino acids. CDR1 and CDR2 (germline): SGHRS, YFSETQ. After removal of 4 bases from V and 2 bases from J, the junction contained 8 bases not matched to a gene. CDR3 sequence: CASSARPGQGNYGYTF. CDR3 nucleotide sequence: TGCGCCAGCAGCGCCCGACCGGGACAGGGGAACTATGGCTACACCTTC.

This chain connects TRBV9 to TRBJ2-2; a weak D match, TRBD1 (6 bases). The germline V and J ends were trimmed by 1 base and 2 bases, with 12 bases remaining between them. This CDR3 comprises 16 residues. The germline CDR1 and CDR2 sequences are SGDLS and YYNGEE. CDR3 residues: CASSVTTGLNTGELFF. The CDR3 nucleotides are TGTGCCAGCAGCGTAACCACAGGGCTAAACACCGGGGAGCTGTTTTTT.

The J gene is TRBJ2-3, the V gene TRBV5-4; TRBD1 agrees at 7 bases. CDR3 length: 16 amino acids. V was pared by 0 bases and J by 1 base, with 5 bases of the junction left unmatched. CDR1 SGHNT and CDR2 YYREEE come from the germline V gene (reference sequence). This CDR3 reads CASSLGGTVRTDTQYF. CDR3 nucleotides: TGTGCCAGCAGCTTGGGGGGGACAGTCCGCACAGATACGCAGTATTTT.

The chain uses TRBV10-2 and TRBJ1-1, with D tentatively TRBD1 (6 bases). Between the trimmed V and J ends, which lost 6 bases and 1 base, there was a span of 9 bases. Per germline, CDR1 WSHSY and CDR2 SAAADI. This CDR3 has 13 amino acids. In DNA form, the CDR3 reads TGCGCCAGCAGGGGGGCCCGGAACACTGAAGCTTTCTTT. Protein: CASRGARNTEAFF.

The V call is TRBV6-5, the J call TRBJ2-3, with 7 nucleotides matching TRBD1. The germline gives CDR1 MNHEY, CDR2 SVGAGI. V dropped 5 bases and J dropped 1; count of bases not matched to a gene: 6. This CDR3 has 15 residues. The CDR3 reads CASSKPGQRTDTQYF. CDR3 DNA: TGTGCCAGCAGTAAACCGGGACAGCGCACAGATACGCAGTATTTT.